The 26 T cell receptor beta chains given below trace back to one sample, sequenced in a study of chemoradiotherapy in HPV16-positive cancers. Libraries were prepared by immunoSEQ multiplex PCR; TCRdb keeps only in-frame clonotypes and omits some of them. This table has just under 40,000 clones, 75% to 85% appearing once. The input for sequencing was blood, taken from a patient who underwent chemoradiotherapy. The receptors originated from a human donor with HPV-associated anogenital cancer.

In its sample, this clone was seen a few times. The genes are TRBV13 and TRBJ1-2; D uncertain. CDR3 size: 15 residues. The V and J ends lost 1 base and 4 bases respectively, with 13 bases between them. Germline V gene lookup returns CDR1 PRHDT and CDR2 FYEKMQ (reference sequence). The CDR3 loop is CASSLERGVGYGYTF. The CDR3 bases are TGTGCCAGCAGCTTAGAGCGGGGAGTAGGCTATGGCTACACCTTC.

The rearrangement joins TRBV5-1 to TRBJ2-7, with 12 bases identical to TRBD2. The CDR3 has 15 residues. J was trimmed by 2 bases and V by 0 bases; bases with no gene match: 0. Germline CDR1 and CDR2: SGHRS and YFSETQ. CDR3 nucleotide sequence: TGCGCCAGCAGCTTGGGACTAGCGGGGGCCTACGAGCAGTACTTC. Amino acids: CASSLGLAGAYEQYF.

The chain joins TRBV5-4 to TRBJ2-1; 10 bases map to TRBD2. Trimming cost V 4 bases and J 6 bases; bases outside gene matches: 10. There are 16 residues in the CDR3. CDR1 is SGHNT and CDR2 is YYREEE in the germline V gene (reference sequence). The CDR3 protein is CASSLSSSGGLNEQFF. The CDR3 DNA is TGTGCCAGCAGCCTGAGCTCTAGCGGGGGCCTCAATGAGCAGTTCTTC.

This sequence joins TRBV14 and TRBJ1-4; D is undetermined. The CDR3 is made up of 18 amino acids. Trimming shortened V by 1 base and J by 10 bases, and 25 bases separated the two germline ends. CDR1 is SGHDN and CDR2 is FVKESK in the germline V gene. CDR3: CASSQVGGSPMTGRKLFF. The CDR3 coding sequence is TGTGCCAGCAGCCAAGTTGGAGGGTCCCCTATGACCGGGAGAAAACTGTTTTTT.

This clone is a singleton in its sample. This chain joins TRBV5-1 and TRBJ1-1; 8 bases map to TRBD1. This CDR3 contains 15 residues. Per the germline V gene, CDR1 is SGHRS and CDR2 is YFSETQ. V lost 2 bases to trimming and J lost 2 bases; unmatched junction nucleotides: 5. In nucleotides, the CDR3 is TGCGCCAGCAGCTTAACCGGGACAGGTAACACTGAAGCTTTCTTT. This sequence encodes CASSLTGTGNTEAFF.

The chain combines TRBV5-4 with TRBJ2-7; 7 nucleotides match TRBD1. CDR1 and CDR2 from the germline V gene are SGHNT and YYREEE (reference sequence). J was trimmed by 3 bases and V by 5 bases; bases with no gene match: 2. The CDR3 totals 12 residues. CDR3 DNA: TGTGCCAGCAGTCGGGACAGCTACGAGCAGTACTTC. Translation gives CASSRDSYEQYF. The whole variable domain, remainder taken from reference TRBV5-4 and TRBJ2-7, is ETGVTQSPTHLIKTRGQQVTLRCSSQSGHNTVSWYQQALGQGPQFIFQYYREEENGRGNFPPRFSGLQFPNYSSELNVNALELDDSALYLCASSRDSYEQYFGPGTRLTVT.

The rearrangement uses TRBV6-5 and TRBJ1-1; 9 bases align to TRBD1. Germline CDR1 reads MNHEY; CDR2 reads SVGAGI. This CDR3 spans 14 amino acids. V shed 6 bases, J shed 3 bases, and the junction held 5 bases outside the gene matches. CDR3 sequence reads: CASRQGALDTEAFF. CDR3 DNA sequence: TGTGCCAGCAGACAGGGGGCTTTGGACACTGAAGCTTTCTTT.

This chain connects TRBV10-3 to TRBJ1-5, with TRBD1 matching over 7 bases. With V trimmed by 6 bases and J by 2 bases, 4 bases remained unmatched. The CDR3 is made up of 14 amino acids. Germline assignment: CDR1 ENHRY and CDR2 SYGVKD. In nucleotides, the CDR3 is TGTGCCATCAGCCAGGGGGACCGCAATCAGCCCCAGCATTTT. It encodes CAISQGDRNQPQHF.

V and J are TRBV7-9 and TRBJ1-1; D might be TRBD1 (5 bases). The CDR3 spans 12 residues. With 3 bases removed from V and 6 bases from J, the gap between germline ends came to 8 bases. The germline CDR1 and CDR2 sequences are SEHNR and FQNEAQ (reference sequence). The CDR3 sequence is CASSLGDPEAFF. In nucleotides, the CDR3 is TGTGCCAGCAGCTTGGGGGATCCTGAAGCTTTCTTT.

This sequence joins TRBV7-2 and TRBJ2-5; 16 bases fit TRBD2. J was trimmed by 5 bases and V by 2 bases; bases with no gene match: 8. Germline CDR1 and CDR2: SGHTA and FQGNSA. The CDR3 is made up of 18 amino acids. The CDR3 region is CASSLPGTSGGAGETQYF. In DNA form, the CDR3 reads TGTGCCAGCAGCTTACCCGGGACTAGCGGGGGGGCCGGGGAGACCCAGTACTTC.

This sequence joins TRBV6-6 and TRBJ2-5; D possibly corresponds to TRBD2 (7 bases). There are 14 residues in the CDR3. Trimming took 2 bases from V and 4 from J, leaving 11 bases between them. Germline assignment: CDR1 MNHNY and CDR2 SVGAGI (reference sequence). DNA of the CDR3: TGTGCCAGCAGTTACACAGGGAGGGGAGAGACCCAGTACTTC. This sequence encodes CASSYTGRGETQYF.

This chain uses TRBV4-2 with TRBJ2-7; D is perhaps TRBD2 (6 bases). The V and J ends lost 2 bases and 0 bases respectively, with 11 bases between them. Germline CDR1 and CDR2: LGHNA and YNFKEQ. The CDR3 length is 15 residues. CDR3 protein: CASSQPSGLSYEQYF. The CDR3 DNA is TGTGCCAGCAGCCAACCCAGCGGGCTCTCCTACGAGCAGTACTTC.

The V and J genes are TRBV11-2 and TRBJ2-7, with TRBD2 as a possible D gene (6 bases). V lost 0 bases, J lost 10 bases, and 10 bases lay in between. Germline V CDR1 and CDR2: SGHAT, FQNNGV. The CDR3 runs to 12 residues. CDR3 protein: CASSLEEGLQYF. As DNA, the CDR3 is TGTGCCAGCAGCTTAGAGGAGGGACTCCAGTACTTC.

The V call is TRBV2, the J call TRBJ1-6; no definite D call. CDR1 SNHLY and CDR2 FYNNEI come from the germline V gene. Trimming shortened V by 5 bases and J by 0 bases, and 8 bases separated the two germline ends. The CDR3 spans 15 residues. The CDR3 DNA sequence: TGTGCCAGCAGTTCGACACGCTCCTATAATTCACCCCTCCACTTT. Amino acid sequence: CASSSTRSYNSPLHF.

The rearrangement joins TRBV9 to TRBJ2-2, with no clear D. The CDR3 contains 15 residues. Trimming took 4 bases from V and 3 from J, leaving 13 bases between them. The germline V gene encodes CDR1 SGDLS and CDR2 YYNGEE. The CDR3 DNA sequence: TGTGCCAGCAGCCCTTTTCATGTGGACACCGGGGAGCTGTTTTTT. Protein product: CASSPFHVDTGELFF.

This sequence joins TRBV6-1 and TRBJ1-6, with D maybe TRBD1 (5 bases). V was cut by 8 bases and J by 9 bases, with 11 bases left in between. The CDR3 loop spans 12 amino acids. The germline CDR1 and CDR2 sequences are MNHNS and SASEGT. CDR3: CASGALSSPLHF. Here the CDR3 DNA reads TGTGCCAGCGGGGCATTATCTTCACCCCTCCACTTT.

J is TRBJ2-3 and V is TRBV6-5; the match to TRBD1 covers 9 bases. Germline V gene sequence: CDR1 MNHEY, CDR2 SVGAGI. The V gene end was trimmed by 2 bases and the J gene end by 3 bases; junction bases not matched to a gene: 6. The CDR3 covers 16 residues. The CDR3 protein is CASSYTPGQGTDTQYF. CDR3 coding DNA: TGTGCCAGCAGTTACACCCCGGGACAGGGAACAGATACGCAGTATTTT.

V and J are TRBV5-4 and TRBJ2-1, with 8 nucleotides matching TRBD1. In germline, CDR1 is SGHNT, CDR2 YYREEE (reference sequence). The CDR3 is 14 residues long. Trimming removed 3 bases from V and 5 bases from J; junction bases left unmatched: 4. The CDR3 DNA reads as TGTGCCAGCAGCTCCTGGACAGGGCACAATGAGCAGTTCTTC. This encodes CASSSWTGHNEQFF.

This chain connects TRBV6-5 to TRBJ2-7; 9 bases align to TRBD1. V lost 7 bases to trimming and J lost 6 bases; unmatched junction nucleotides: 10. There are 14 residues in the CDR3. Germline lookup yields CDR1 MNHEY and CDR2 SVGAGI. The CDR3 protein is CASTPGQGSGEQYF. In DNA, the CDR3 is TGTGCCAGCACCCCGGGACAGGGCTCGGGCGAGCAGTACTTC.

The CDR3 is CASRRQGDYEQYF. In nucleotides, the CDR3 is TGCGCCAGCAGGCGACAGGGGGACTACGAGCAGTACTTC. The rearrangement joins TRBV5-1 to TRBJ2-7; TRBD1 agrees at 9 bases. Per the germline V gene, CDR1 is SGHRS and CDR2 is YFSETQ. The CDR3 covers 13 residues. The trim removed 5 bases at V and 3 bases at J, leaving 3 bases unmatched.

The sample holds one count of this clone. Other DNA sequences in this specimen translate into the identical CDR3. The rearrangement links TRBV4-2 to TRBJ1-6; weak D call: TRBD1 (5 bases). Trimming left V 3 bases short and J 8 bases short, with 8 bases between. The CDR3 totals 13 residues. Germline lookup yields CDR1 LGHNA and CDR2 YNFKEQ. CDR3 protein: CASSQGGDSPLHF. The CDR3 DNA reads TGTGCCAGCAGCCAGGGGGGAGATTCACCCCTCCACTTT.

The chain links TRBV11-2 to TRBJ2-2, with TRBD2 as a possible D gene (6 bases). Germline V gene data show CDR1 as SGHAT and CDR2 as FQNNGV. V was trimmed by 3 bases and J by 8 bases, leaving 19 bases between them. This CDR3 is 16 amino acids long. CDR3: CASSLGGPVTKGELFF. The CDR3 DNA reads TGTGCCAGCAGCTTGGGGGGACCGGTCACTAAGGGGGAGCTGTTTTTT.

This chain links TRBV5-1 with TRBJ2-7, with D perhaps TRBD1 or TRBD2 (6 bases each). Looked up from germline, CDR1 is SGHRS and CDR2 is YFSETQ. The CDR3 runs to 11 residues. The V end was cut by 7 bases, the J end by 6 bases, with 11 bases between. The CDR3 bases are TGCGCCAGCCAGGAGGGGGGCGAGCAGTACTTC. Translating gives CASQEGGEQYF.

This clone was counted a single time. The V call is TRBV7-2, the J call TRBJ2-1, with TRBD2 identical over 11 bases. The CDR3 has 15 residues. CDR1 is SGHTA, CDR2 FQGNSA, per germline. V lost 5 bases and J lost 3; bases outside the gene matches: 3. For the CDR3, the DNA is TGTGCCAGCAGCCCCGGGACTAGCGGCTACAATGAGCAGTTCTTC. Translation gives CASSPGTSGYNEQFF.

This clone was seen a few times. DNA of the CDR3: TGTGCCAGCAGCCCGGGGGCAGTGCAGCCCCAGCATTTT. This translates into CASSPGAVQPQHF. The chain is built from TRBV7-8 and TRBJ1-5; D might be TRBD1 (6 bases). Germline loops: CDR1 SGHVS, CDR2 FQNEAQ. Deletions cut 5 bases from V and 7 bases from J, with 12 bases between. The CDR3 length is 13 residues.

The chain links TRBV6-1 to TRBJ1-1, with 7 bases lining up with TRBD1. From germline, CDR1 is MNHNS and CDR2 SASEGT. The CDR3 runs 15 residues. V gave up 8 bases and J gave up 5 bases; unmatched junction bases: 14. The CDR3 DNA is TGTGCCAGCGTTGAGGGGGCTCCTAGACGAACTGAAGCTTTCTTT. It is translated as CASVEGAPRRTEAFF.